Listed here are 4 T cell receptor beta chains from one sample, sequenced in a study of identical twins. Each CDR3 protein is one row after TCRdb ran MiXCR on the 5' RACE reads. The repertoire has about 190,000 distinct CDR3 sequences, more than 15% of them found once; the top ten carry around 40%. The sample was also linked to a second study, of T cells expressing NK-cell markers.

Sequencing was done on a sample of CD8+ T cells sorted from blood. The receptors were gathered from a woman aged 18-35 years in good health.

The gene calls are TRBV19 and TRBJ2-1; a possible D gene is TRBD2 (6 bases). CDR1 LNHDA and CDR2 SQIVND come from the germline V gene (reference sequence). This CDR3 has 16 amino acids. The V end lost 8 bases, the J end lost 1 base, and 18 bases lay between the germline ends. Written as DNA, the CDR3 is TGTGCCAGTTCGCATGAAAGCGGGCTATCCTACAATGAGCAGTTCTTC. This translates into CASSHESGLSYNEQFF.

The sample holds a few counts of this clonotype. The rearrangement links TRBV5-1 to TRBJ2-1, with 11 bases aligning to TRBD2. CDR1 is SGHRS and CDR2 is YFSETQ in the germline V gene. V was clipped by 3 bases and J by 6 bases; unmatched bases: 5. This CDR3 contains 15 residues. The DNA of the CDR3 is TGCGCCAGCAGCTCAACTAGCGGGAGTCTCAATGAGCAGTTCTTC. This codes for CASSSTSGSLNEQFF.

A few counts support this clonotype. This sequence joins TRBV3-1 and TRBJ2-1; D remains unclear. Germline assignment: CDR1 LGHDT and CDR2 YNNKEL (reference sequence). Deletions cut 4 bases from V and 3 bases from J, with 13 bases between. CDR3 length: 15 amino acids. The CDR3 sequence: CASSRSASSYNEQFF. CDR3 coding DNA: TGTGCCAGCAGCCGCTCAGCTTCGAGCTACAATGAGCAGTTCTTC.

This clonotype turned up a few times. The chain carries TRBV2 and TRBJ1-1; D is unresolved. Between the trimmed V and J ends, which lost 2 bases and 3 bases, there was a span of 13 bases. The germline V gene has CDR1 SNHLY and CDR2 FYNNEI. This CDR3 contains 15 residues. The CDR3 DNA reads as TGTGCCAGCAGTGAATGGTCCCCAGGAGACACTGAAGCTTTCTTT. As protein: CASSEWSPGDTEAFF.